This TCR beta chain was found in a study of CD4 and CD8 cells across lung adenocarcinoma regions. Germline CDR1 and CDR2: MNHGY and SAAAGT. CDR3 length: 14 amino acids. This clonotype appeared a single time. One junction end disagrees with the germline gene, perhaps due to a read error. TCRdb re-called the PCR reads through MiXCR, storing one row per CDR3 protein. The sample lists some 10,000 distinct CDR3 sequences, approximately 63% occurring once. The patients had localized lung adenocarcinoma, a non-small cell subtype. Sequenced sample: CD8+ T cells from the margin of a lung tumor. The receptor's source is a male donor with lung adenocarcinoma. The CD4 and CD8 labels of this study may be unreliable. V gene TRBV6-8 combines with J gene TRBJ2-3, with D unclear. This CDR3 is CGSWEVGSTDIQYF. CDR3 nucleotide sequence: TGTGGCAGCTGGGAAGTTGGCAGCACAGATATTCAGTATTTT.